This TCR beta chain appears in the sequencing data of a study of T cell responses to AZD1222 COVID-19 vaccine. Notes on the study in general: The CD4 TCRs associated with vaccination extended across spike and predominated at 160-218 and 743-854.

Comment on this clone: The antigen is unknown.

Sequenced by immunoSEQ multiplex PCR; TCRdb stores in-frame clones only, minus some. The sample includes approximately 180,000 clones, around 90% of them seen just once. The CDR3 sequence is 11 residues long. Germline loops: CDR1 SNHLY, CDR2 FYNNEI. Trimming shortened V by 5 bases and J by 10 bases, and 11 bases separated the two germline ends. This clonotype was sampled from an adult in good health. The chain carries TRBV2 and TRBJ1-1, with a weak D call TRBD1 (5 bases). The sequencing here drew on peripheral blood, taken on day 0 of AZD1222 vaccination. CDR3: CASSIRAGAFF. The CDR3 DNA sequence: TGTGCCAGCAGTATCAGGGCGGGAGCTTTCTTT.